The 32 T cell receptor beta chains below were found in one sample sequenced in a study of cytomegalovirus exposure and HLA in healthy donors. Primers: 60 Vbeta forward and 13 Jbeta reverse. Clones were sequenced by immunoSEQ multiplex PCR, and TCRdb holds only the in-frame ones, with some missing. Here the sample spans about 160,000 clones, roughly 65% being singletons. Sequenced sample: PBMCs. These receptors all come from a man between 18 and 29 years old in good health and CMV-seropositive.

The chain has TRBV2 and TRBJ1-2; D might be TRBD1 (5 bases). Trimming removed 0 bases at V and 3 bases at J, with 8 bases between. The CDR3 loop spans 14 amino acids. CDR1 is SNHLY and CDR2 is FYNNEI in the germline V gene. This CDR3 is CASSEARGDYGYTF. In DNA form, the CDR3 reads TGTGCCAGCAGTGAAGCGCGGGGGGACTATGGCTACACCTTC.

The chain recombines TRBV29-1 with TRBJ1-2, with 7 bases matching TRBD1. V gave up 4 bases and J gave up 3 bases; unmatched junction bases: 8. The CDR3 extends over 14 amino acids. Germline CDR1 and CDR2: SQVTM and ANQGSEA. The chain's CDR3 is CSVAQLQGYYGYTF. The CDR3 DNA follows: TGCAGCGTTGCCCAACTACAGGGGTACTATGGCTACACCTTC.

This clone has a handful of counts. This rearrangement joins TRBV5-4 to TRBJ1-1; D is possibly TRBD1 (5 bases). CDR3 length: 15 residues. The germline V gene has CDR1 SGHNT and CDR2 YYREEE (reference sequence). Trimming took 1 base from V and 3 from J, leaving 13 bases between them. CDR3: CASSLSSGDYTEAFF. CDR3 nucleotide sequence: TGTGCCAGCAGCTTGTCATCGGGGGACTACACTGAAGCTTTCTTT.

The chain joins TRBV9 to TRBJ1-1; a weak D match, TRBD1 (6 bases). Between the trimmed V and J ends, which lost 5 bases and 0 bases, there was a span of 8 bases. The V gene's germline CDR1 is SGDLS and CDR2 YYNGEE. This CDR3 contains 13 residues. CDR3 protein: CASRTGMNTEAFF. The CDR3 DNA reads TGTGCCAGCAGAACAGGGATGAACACTGAAGCTTTCTTT. The variable domain in full, with the rest retrieved from reference TRBV9 and TRBJ1-1, is DSGVTQTPKHLITATGQRVTLRCSPRSGDLSVYWYQQSLDQGLQFLIQYYNGEERAKGNILERFSAQQFPDLHSELNLSSLELGDSALYFCASRTGMNTEAFFGQGTRLTVV.

This clone was detected only a few times. This chain's CDR3 is CASSQEGVGRATSGNTIYF. The CDR3 coding sequence is TGTGCCAGCAGCCAAGAGGGTGTCGGCAGGGCGACCTCTGGAAACACCATATATTTT. The chain joins TRBV4-2 to TRBJ1-3, with D possibly being TRBD1 (5 bases). Trimming shortened V by 0 bases and J by 0 bases, and 18 bases separated the two germline ends. The CDR3 has 19 residues. Germline V gene data show CDR1 as LGHNA and CDR2 as YNFKEQ.

This chain links TRBV5-5 with TRBJ1-3, with a weak D call TRBD1 (5 bases). Trimming took 1 base from V and 4 from J, leaving 6 bases between them. The CDR3 loop spans 13 amino acids. In germline, CDR1 is SGHKS, CDR2 YYEKEE (reference sequence). CDR3 sequence: CASSLRGGNTIYF. The CDR3 region has the DNA TGTGCCAGCAGCTTGCGGGGGGGAAACACCATATATTTT.

V usage is TRBV29-1 and J usage is TRBJ2-1; D not resolved. This CDR3 has 10 amino acids. Trimming shortened V by 2 bases and J by 8 bases, and 4 bases separated the two germline ends. Germline CDR1 SQVTM, CDR2 ANQGSEA. The CDR3 region is CSVELHEQFF. The CDR3 bases are TGCAGCGTTGAACTCCATGAGCAGTTCTTC.

The genes are TRBV27 and TRBJ1-4; 8 bases fit TRBD1. The CDR3 is 13 residues long. V lost 6 bases and J lost 7; bases outside the gene matches: 4. Looked up from germline, CDR1 is MNHEY and CDR2 is SMNVEV (reference sequence). CDR3 sequence reads: CASSQGAGEKLFF. In nucleotides, the CDR3 is TGTGCCAGCAGCCAGGGGGCGGGTGAAAAACTGTTTTTT.

V usage is TRBV7-6 and J usage is TRBJ2-3; D is perhaps TRBD2 (6 bases). The CDR3 consists of 17 residues. The germline CDR1 and CDR2 sequences are SGHVS and FNYEAQ. V lost 5 bases and J 2 bases, leaving 20 bases between the germline ends. Written as DNA, the CDR3 is TGTGCCAGCAGCCAAGCAGCTGTCGGGAGCCTCACAGATACGCAGTATTTT. Amino acids: CASSQAAVGSLTDTQYF.

This clone came up a few times. The gene calls are TRBV4-2 and TRBJ1-2, with D maybe TRBD1 (6 bases). With 3 bases removed from V and 2 bases from J, the gap between germline ends came to 22 bases. Germline V CDR1 and CDR2: LGHNA, YNFKEQ. The CDR3 consists of 18 residues. The CDR3 sequence is CASSHLNRRQGRNYGYTF. CDR3 DNA sequence: TGTGCCAGCAGCCACCTAAACCGGCGGCAGGGGAGAAACTATGGCTACACCTTC.

To note about this clone: This sample also contains other DNA sequences that code for the same CDR3. For the CDR3, the DNA is TGCGCCAGCAGCTTGGGACAGGGGGGAGAGACCCAGTACTTC. Its translation is CASSLGQGGETQYF. This chain joins TRBV5-1 and TRBJ2-5; 9 positions match TRBD1. Per the germline V gene, CDR1 is SGHRS and CDR2 is YFSETQ. The junction had 1 base not matched to a gene; V was cut back by 0 bases and J by 4 bases. The CDR3 has 14 amino acids.

The chain uses TRBV6-4 and TRBJ2-3, with TRBD2 identical over 14 bases. J gave up 4 bases and V 6 bases, and 9 bases lay outside the gene matches. The CDR3 totals 17 residues. Germline CDR1 MRHNA, CDR2 SNTAGT. The CDR3 sequence is CASSPSGLAGVADTQYF. CDR3 nucleotide sequence: TGTGCCAGCAGCCCCTCGGGACTAGCGGGAGTGGCAGATACGCAGTATTTT.

The chain recombines TRBV19 with TRBJ1-5; TRBD1 agrees at 8 bases. The CDR3 runs to 15 residues. V lost 3 bases and J lost 7; bases outside the gene matches: 8. The germline gives CDR1 LNHDA, CDR2 SQIVND (reference sequence). In DNA, the CDR3 is TGTGCCAGTAGTATTGGGACAGGAATCCCCCAGCCCCAGCATTTT. This translates into CASSIGTGIPQPQHF. Using reference TRBV19 and TRBJ1-5 for the parts outside the CDR3, the full variable domain is DGGITQSPKYLFRKEGQNVTLSCEQNLNHDAMYWYRQDPGQGLRLIYYSQIVNDFQKGDIAEGYSVSREKKESFPLTVTSAQKNPTAFYLCASSIGTGIPQPQHFGDGTRLSIL.

This clone was observed a single time. The chain combines TRBV9 with TRBJ1-3; 7 positions match TRBD1. The V gene's germline CDR1 is SGDLS and CDR2 YYNGEE. The CDR3 covers 14 residues. V lost 2 bases and J lost 8; bases outside the gene matches: 7. Written as DNA, the CDR3 is TGTGCCAGCAGCGTCGACAGGGCGAGGGACACCATATATTTT. It yields the protein CASSVDRARDTIYF.

V usage is TRBV9 and J usage is TRBJ1-3; a weak D match, TRBD1 (6 bases). Trimming took 6 bases from V and 8 from J, leaving 24 bases between them. The CDR3 totals 16 residues. Per the germline V gene, CDR1 is SGDLS and CDR2 is YYNGEE. This CDR3 reads CASTFRGGTQGDTIYF. CDR3 in DNA: TGTGCCAGCACCTTCCGCGGGGGCACTCAAGGAGACACCATATATTTT.

Only a few counts were recorded for this clone. This chain joins TRBV7-2 and TRBJ1-5; TRBD1 is a possible D gene (6 bases). Per germline, CDR1 SGHTA and CDR2 FQGNSA. Trimming took off 1 base at V and 0 bases at J, with 7 bases between the two ends. The CDR3 has 15 amino acids. CDR3 region: CASSLVGASNQPQHF. DNA of the CDR3: TGTGCCAGCAGCTTAGTGGGGGCTAGCAATCAGCCCCAGCATTTT.

J is TRBJ2-7 and V is TRBV28; TRBD1 matches 9 bases. Trimming took 6 bases from V and 5 from J; bases not matched to a gene: 11. The CDR3 length is 15 residues. Germline V gene sequence: CDR1 MDHEN, CDR2 SYDVKM. CDR3 sequence: CASSSGQGNVNEQYV. CDR3 nucleotide sequence: TGTGCCAGCAGCTCGGGACAGGGTAACGTCAACGAGCAGTACGTC.

The chain couples TRBV5-6 to TRBJ1-6; 8 bases fit TRBD1. There are 15 residues in the CDR3. The V and J ends lost 4 bases and 9 bases, in that order; junction bases with no gene match: 9. CDR1 and CDR2 (germline): SGHDT, YYEEEE. This CDR3 reads CASSLPGRGRSPLHF. CDR3 DNA sequence: TGTGCCAGCAGCCTCCCGGGCAGGGGGCGTTCACCCCTCCACTTT.

This sequence joins TRBV10-3 and TRBJ2-3; the D gene is possibly TRBD1 (5 bases). The CDR3 covers 17 residues. V was shortened by 0 bases and J by 1 base, with 14 bases between the two germline ends. CDR1 and CDR2 (germline): ENHRY, SYGVKD. CDR3 DNA sequence: TGTGCCATCAGTGAGTCTGGGGCAGGTCGGGGCACAGATACGCAGTATTTT. It encodes CAISESGAGRGTDTQYF.

This clone came up a few times. The genes are TRBV6-5 and TRBJ2-2, with no clear D. Germline lookup yields CDR1 MNHEY and CDR2 SVGAGI. This CDR3 comprises 12 residues. V was pared by 5 bases and J by 1 base, with 2 bases between. CDR3 loop: CASSQNTGELFF. CDR3 nucleotide sequence: TGTGCCAGCAGTCAGAACACCGGGGAGCTGTTTTTT.

The genes are TRBV18 and TRBJ2-7; 9 bases line up with TRBD1. This CDR3 is 15 amino acids long. The ends lost 3 bases at V and 4 bases at J; junction bases unmatched: 7. Germline V gene data show CDR1 as KGHSH and CDR2 as LQKENI. The CDR3 nucleotides read TGTGCCAGCTCACCCCGGGACAGGGTAGGGTACGAGCAGTACGTC. This translates into CASSPRDRVGYEQYV.

This clone was seen only a few times. The J gene is TRBJ1-4, the V gene TRBV6-1; maybe TRBD1 (5 bases). The germline gives CDR1 MNHNS, CDR2 SASEGT. The CDR3 is made up of 14 amino acids. Trimming removed 0 bases from V and 8 bases from J, with 10 bases in between. In DNA form, the CDR3 reads TGTGCCAGCAGTGAAGCCGGAGGGGAGGAAAAACTGTTTTTT. Its translation is CASSEAGGEEKLFF.

The rearrangement uses TRBV2 and TRBJ1-4; no firm D call. This CDR3 contains 15 residues. From germline, CDR1 is SNHLY and CDR2 FYNNEI. Trimming pared 2 bases from V and 5 bases from J, leaving 12 bases between. The CDR3 coding sequence is TGTGCCAGCAGTGAAATGGCTGGCACGAATGAAAAACTGTTTTTT. Protein: CASSEMAGTNEKLFF.

CDR3 bases: TGTGCCAGCAGCCAAGCGAGGCAGTTTAATGAAAAACTGTTTTTT. Translated, it gives CASSQARQFNEKLFF. The chain has TRBV14 and TRBJ1-4; D not certain. V lost 1 base and J lost 4, with 10 bases in between. The CDR3 extends over 15 amino acids. Per the germline V gene, CDR1 is SGHDN and CDR2 is FVKESK.

V and J are TRBV2 and TRBJ2-7; 10 nucleotides match TRBD1. Germline CDR1 and CDR2: SNHLY and FYNNEI. J lost 7 bases, V lost 8 bases, and 8 bases had no gene match. CDR3 length: 13 amino acids. The chain's CDR3 is CASAGTGVREQYV. The CDR3 bases are TGTGCCAGCGCGGGGACAGGGGTAAGGGAGCAGTACGTC.

The gene calls are TRBV27 and TRBJ2-7; TRBD2 matches at 10 bases. The CDR3 is made up of 13 amino acids. With 6 bases clipped from V and 4 bases from J, the junction kept 3 bases outside the gene matches. Germline values: CDR1 MNHEY, CDR2 SMNVEV (reference sequence). CDR3 in DNA: TGTGCCAGCAGACTAGCGGGGTCTTACGAGCAGTACGTC. As protein: CASRLAGSYEQYV.

The chain carries TRBV7-8 and TRBJ1-4, with D possibly TRBD1 on 6 matching bases. V lost 2 bases and J 4 bases, leaving 14 bases between the germline ends. CDR1 and CDR2 (germline): SGHVS, FQNEAQ. The CDR3 covers 16 residues. CDR3 coding DNA: TGTGCCAGCAGCTTATCGTGGGGGACAATTAATGAAAAACTGTTTTTT. Its protein is CASSLSWGTINEKLFF.

V gene TRBV29-1 combines with J gene TRBJ1-1; no clear D. Between the trimmed V and J ends, which lost 5 bases and 4 bases, there was a span of 17 bases. The CDR3 runs to 14 residues. Germline V gene lookup returns CDR1 SQVTM and CDR2 ANQGSEA. CDR3: CSVRTVVSGTEAFF. CDR3 sequence (DNA): TGCAGCGTTCGAACAGTGGTGAGTGGCACTGAAGCTTTCTTT.

V gene TRBV7-9 combines with J gene TRBJ2-1; 11 bases fit TRBD2. Germline V gives CDR1 SEHNR, CDR2 FQNEAQ (reference sequence). The CDR3 sequence is 15 residues long. Germline trimming cut 5 bases from V and 2 bases from J; bases unmatched to any gene: 2. The CDR3 sequence is CASSTSGSPYNEQFF. The CDR3 DNA follows: TGTGCCAGCAGCACTAGCGGGAGTCCCTACAATGAGCAGTTCTTC.

This clone was seen more than once but under ten times. V gene TRBV5-1 combines with J gene TRBJ2-1, with 11 bases identical to TRBD2. The germline gives CDR1 SGHRS, CDR2 YFSETQ. This CDR3 is built from 15 residues. Germline trimming cut 1 base from V and 6 bases from J; bases unmatched to any gene: 3. CDR3 coding DNA: TGCGCCAGCAGCTTGACGACTAGCGGGACCAATGAGCAGTTCTTC. It specifies CASSLTTSGTNEQFF.

The J gene is TRBJ2-1, the V gene TRBV27; 7 bases map to TRBD2. The CDR3 sequence is 16 residues long. Germline loops: CDR1 MNHEY, CDR2 SMNVEV (reference sequence). With 3 bases clipped from V and 2 bases from J, the junction kept 7 bases outside the gene matches. The CDR3 is CASSFRGGNPYNEQFF. CDR3 sequence (DNA): TGTGCCAGCAGTTTTCGCGGGGGTAACCCCTACAATGAGCAGTTCTTC.

V usage is TRBV30 and J usage is TRBJ1-1; D gene unclear. Germline assignment: CDR1 GTSNPN and CDR2 SVGIG (reference sequence). Trimming pared 4 bases from V and 1 base from J, leaving 13 bases between. The CDR3 contains 14 residues. DNA of the CDR3: TGTGCCTGGAACCAGGCAATGGGGAACACTGAAGCTTTCTTT. Its protein is CAWNQAMGNTEAFF.